This TCR beta chain was documented in a study of beta chain features in type 1 diabetes (dated by TCRdb to 2016 to 2019). At the level of the whole study: Mean age, gender distribution, total cell number and subset yield were not different between patients and healthy donors. In the study, recently diagnosed type 1 diabetes patients and matched healthy donors were compared on the TCRB repertoires of their sorted circulating CD4+ T cell subsets. Regulatory and stem cell-like memory subsets were isolated from only 8 patients and 8 healthy donors, whereas naive and central memory subsets came from all 30 or so donors. Across all samples, some 100,000,000 sorted cells were examined, and cell number per subset correlated strongly with RNA yield. Summary of the overall study and its limitations: At VDJ recombination sites, patients with type 1 diabetes made fewer insertions and deleted more nucleotides, a pattern implying thymic rearrangement abnormalities. Naive, central memory and regulatory TCRB repertoires appeared to be more alike among patients than among healthy donors. PCR might favor shorter templates, but patient and control samples were amplified and corrected together, so any skew would affect both groups equally. In all four CD4+ subsets, TCRB CDR3 length was moderately but significantly shorter in type 1 diabetes patients. HLA sub-analyses involved small numbers of individuals, so any influence of HLA type on TCRB rearrangement remained unresolved. Because cDNA was sequenced instead of genomic DNA, highly expressing activated cells could be over-represented, though the groups showed no difference in activation or CD3 levels.

A single peripheral blood draw of around 120 mL on average was collected from each donor into heparinised tubes. A BD FACSAria II and a panel including CD45RO, CCR7, CD25, CD127, CD95 and CD27 were used to sort naive, central memory, regulatory and stem cell-like memory CD4+ T cells. A purity above 98% was achieved for all sorted populations. PBMCs were separated immediately by Lymphoprep density gradient centrifugation and were stained directly, without being cultured. Samples were stained and sorted in pairs, with one healthy donor and one patient per experiment, so that batch effects were minimized. Concerning this clone: No cognate antigen has been identified for it. The record has no base qualities; no much larger clone is one base away.

The entire isolated RNA was reverse transcribed using the High Capacity cDNA Reverse Transcription Kit, and thus expressed TCRB transcripts were sequenced. Naive, central memory and regulatory T cell samples underwent deep immunoSEQ sequencing, averaging around 4 million total reads per sample. Sorted cells were lysed in RLT buffer, and RNA was extracted using DNase-treated RNeasy Micro or Mini kits according to cell number. To prevent cross-contamination, every cell subset was processed on its own, while patient and healthy donor samples were processed together. The immunoSEQ multiplex PCR was used to amplify TCRB sequences from cDNA, generating 87-bp fragments that spanned the CDR3 region. Sequencing of the amplicons was performed on the Illumina HiSeq platform. As for the authors' bioinformatics: PCR bias was corrected computationally using synthetic template baselines, and reads within Hamming distance 2 were collapsed, with unmergeable singletons discarded. Reads were aligned against IMGT to assign V, D and J genes, CDR3 length and insertions or deletions at six rearrangement sites. Within each subset, clonotype counts were normalized to sorted cell number, after which true diversity and Gini coefficients were computed with the tcR R package. The overlap coefficient, calculated on TCRB nucleotide sequences, was used to measure repertoire sharing. As a proxy for the pre-selection repertoire, out-of-frame TCRB sequences from naive cells were analyzed. TCRdb took this table from immuneACCESS and kept in-frame rearrangements with V and J called. Such tables lack part of the clones; where checked against another copy, unresolved V genes explain under half of the gap, and the rest is unexplained. From that table come the V and J calls and clone size; the DNA was used to work out D and trimming. Within this sample are hundreds of thousands of clones, with around 28% of them counted one time only. The leading ten clones occupy around 0.065% of the sample.

V is trimmed back by 5 bases and J by 5 bases, and the junction contains 2 bases that no gene match accounts for. CDR3 length: 13 amino acids, cysteine to phenylalanine. Only the CDR3 part of the read is kept: 39 bases, read in frame from the first base. Reading the germline V gene gives CDR1 SGHTA and CDR2 FQGTGA. The specimen was naive CD4+ T cells from blood. The cell subset or site label on this specimen signifies: true naive CD4+ T cells. The TCR sequence derives from a man aged 18-30 years in good health. The receptor chain draws on TRBV7-3 and TRBJ2-1; the junction holds 8 bases that match TRBD1. The CDR3 protein sequence reads: CASSLDRDNEQFF. The DNA sequence is TGTGCCAGCAGCCTGGACAGGGACAATGAGCAGTTCTTC.